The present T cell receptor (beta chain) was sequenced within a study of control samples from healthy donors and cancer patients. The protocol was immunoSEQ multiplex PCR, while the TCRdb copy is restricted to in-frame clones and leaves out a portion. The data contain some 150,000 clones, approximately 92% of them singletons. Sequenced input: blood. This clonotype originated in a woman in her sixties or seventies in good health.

The CDR3 reads CASSLPRGRGDPSNEQFF. The CDR3 DNA sequence: TGTGCCAGCAGCCTACCCAGGGGGCGGGGGGACCCTAGTAATGAGCAGTTCTTC. The V and J genes are TRBV5-4 and TRBJ2-1; D assignment may be TRBD1 or TRBD2 (8 bases each). The germline V gene encodes CDR1 SGHNT and CDR2 YYREEE (reference sequence). V was trimmed by 4 bases and J by 7 bases, leaving 27 bases between them. CDR3 length equals 18 residues. The full variable domain, rest sourced from reference TRBV5-4 and TRBJ2-1, is ETGVTQSPTHLIKTRGQQVTLRCSSQSGHNTVSWYQQALGQGPQFIFQYYREEENGRGNFPPRFSGLQFPNYSSELNVNALELDDSALYLCASSLPRGRGDPSNEQFFGPGTRLTVL.